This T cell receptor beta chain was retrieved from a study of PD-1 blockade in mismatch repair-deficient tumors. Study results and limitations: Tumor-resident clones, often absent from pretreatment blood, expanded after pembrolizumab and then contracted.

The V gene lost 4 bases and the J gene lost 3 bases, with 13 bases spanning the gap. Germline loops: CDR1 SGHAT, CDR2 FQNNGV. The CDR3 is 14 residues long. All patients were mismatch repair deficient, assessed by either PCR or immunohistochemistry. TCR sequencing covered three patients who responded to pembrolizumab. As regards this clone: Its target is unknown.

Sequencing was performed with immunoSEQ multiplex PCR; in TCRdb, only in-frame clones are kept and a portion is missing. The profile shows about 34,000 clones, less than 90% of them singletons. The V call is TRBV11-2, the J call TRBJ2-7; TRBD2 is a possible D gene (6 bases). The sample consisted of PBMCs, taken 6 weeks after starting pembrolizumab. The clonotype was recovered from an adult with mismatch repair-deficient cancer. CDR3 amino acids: CASSSSRGNYEQYF. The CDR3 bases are TGTGCCAGCAGCTCCTCTCGGGGGAACTACGAGCAGTACTTC.